The clone carrying this T cell receptor beta chain was seen a single time. The antigen remains unidentified. There are 15 residues in the CDR3. V shed 3 bases and J 5 bases; nucleotides not matched to a gene: 10. Germline V lookup: CDR1 SGDLS, CDR2 YYNGEE. The data derive from a study of cytomegalovirus exposure and HLA in healthy donors. Study-wide points: The tendency of first-cohort TCR clusters to co-occur in the 90 to 150 validation repertoires was the finding of a later analysis. The classifier was said to identify cytomegalovirus status with high specificity and sensitivity. Altogether, 150 to 200 TCR beta chains were recorded as cytomegalovirus-associated.

Sequencing was performed with immunoSEQ multiplex PCR; in TCRdb, only in-frame clones are kept and a portion is missing. This table holds about 110,000 clones, around 89% found once. V gene TRBV9 combines with J gene TRBJ1-2; 7 bases agree with TRBD1. The clonotype comes from a woman aged 25 to 39 in good health and CMV-seropositive. The sequenced sample was PBMCs. For the CDR3, the DNA is TGTGCCAGCAGCGGTTACAGGGGTCAGTTTTATGGCTACACCTTC. Translated, it gives CASSGYRGQFYGYTF.